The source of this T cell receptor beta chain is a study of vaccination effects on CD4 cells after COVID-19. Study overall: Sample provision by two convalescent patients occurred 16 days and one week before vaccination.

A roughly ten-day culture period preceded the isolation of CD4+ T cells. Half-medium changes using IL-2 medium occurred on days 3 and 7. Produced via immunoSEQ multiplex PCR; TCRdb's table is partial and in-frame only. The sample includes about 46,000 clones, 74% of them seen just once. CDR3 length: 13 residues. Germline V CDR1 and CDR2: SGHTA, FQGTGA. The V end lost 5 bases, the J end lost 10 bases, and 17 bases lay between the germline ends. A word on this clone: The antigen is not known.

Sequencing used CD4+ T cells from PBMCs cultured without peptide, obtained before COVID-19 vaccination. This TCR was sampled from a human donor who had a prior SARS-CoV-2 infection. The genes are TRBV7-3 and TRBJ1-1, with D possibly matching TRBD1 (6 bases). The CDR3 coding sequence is TGTGCCAGCAGCCGTCACAGGGTGGGTGGAGCTTTCTTT. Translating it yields CASSRHRVGGAFF.